This paragraph reports one TCR beta chain. The antigen remains undetermined. This sample is drawn from a study of shared clonotypes between healthy human individuals. Study-level background: Contributing individuals were a couple of females and three males aged 18 to 49.

CDR1 is ENHRY and CDR2 is SYGVKD in the germline V gene. The CDR3 spans 15 residues. Trimming cost V 10 bases and J 0 bases; bases outside gene matches: 8. Donors comprised only Caucasian adults living in Nashville, Tennessee. Study-level points and caveats: The authors expected sequencing depth to affect clonotype sharing among donors.

Profiled with immunoSEQ multiplex PCR; TCRdb holds only in-frame clones, not every one. In the table there are 2 million to 2.5 million clones, approximately 95% of which are singletons. The sequencing input was naive CD4+ T cells sorted from blood. Documented subset: CD45RA+ positively selected. The chain joins TRBV10-3 to TRBJ1-4; 7 bases line up with TRBD1. The sequence derives from a man aged 18 to 29 in good health. CDR3 residues: CATKGQAATNEKLFF. Here the CDR3 DNA reads TGTGCCACCAAAGGACAGGCTGCAACTAATGAAAAACTGTTTTTT.